Ten or more counts support the clone carrying this T cell receptor beta chain. The PBMCs were taken from around 10 ml of fresh peripheral blood. The sample belongs to a study of Graves' ophthalmopathy and Graves' hyperthyroidism. From germline, CDR1 is DFQATT and CDR2 SNEGSKA (reference sequence). This CDR3 has 13 residues. V lost 4 bases and J lost 0, with 9 bases in between. Investigators amplified TCR beta CDR3 regions from RNA transcripts. Investigators did first-round RT-PCR with HTBI primers, then second-round multiplex PCR. TCRdb called the multiplex PCR reads again in MiXCR, with one record for every CDR3 protein. The sample yields hundreds of thousands of distinct CDR3 sequences, around 14% seen once.

Sequencing used blood. This rearrangement joins TRBV20-1 to TRBJ2-5; no firm D call. The TCR sequence derives from a woman in her twenties or thirties with Graves' ophthalmopathy. CDR3 in DNA: TGCAGTGCTATTGCGATGTACCAAGAGACCCAGTACTTC. Translation: CSAIAMYQETQYF.